Listed here are 25 T cell receptor beta chains from one sample, sequenced in a study of Ad26.COV2.S vaccination and SARS-CoV-2 variants. The treatment was: approximately 18 received Ad26.COV2.S at low or high dose, single or two shots; several received placebo; per-sample allocation not given. Sampling was done on day 63 after the first vaccine or placebo injection. The data were produced by immunoSEQ multiplex PCR, yet TCRdb's version contains in-frame clones alone and is incomplete. The data contain about 330,000 clones, about nine tenths of them singletons. The source was peripheral blood, collected in a trial of Ad26.COV2.S vaccine versus placebo. The receptors shown here come from a person aged 18-65 years who received the Ad26.COV2.S COVID-19 vaccine or a placebo.

This rearrangement joins TRBV4-1 to TRBJ1-2, with D tentatively TRBD1 (6 bases). The V gene's germline CDR1 is MGHRA and CDR2 YSYEKL. The CDR3 consists of 14 residues. Trimming left V 4 bases short and J 4 bases short, with 13 bases between. CDR3 nucleotide sequence: TGCGCCAGCAGCCCCCCGGACAGATTCTATGGCTACACCTTC. It translates to CASSPPDRFYGYTF.

This chain joins TRBV5-4 and TRBJ2-3, with 9 positions matching TRBD2. Germline CDR1 and CDR2: SGHNT and YYREEE (reference sequence). The V segment lost 4 bases and the J segment 4 bases; nucleotides outside the gene matches: 7. The CDR3 has 15 amino acids. The CDR3 nucleotides read TGTGCCAGCAGCCCCAGGGGCGGGAGGGCAGATACGCAGTATTTT. Its translation is CASSPRGGRADTQYF.

This clone was picked up one time. The chain links TRBV11-2 to TRBJ2-3; D is unresolved. Trimming took off 1 base at V and 5 bases at J, with 4 bases between the two ends. The CDR3 runs 12 residues. Germline values: CDR1 SGHAT, CDR2 FQNNGV. CDR3 nucleotide sequence: TGTGCCAGCAGCTTAGTGCGAGATACGCAGTATTTT. Amino acid sequence: CASSLVRDTQYF.

The chain couples TRBV7-2 to TRBJ1-4; D is ambiguous. Germline V CDR1 and CDR2: SGHTA, FQGNSA. The CDR3 is 14 amino acids. The V end lost 3 bases, the J end lost 7 bases, and 12 bases lay between the germline ends. DNA for the CDR3: TGTGCCAGCAGCTTGCGGGGTCTGGGTGAAAAACTGTTTTTT. It specifies CASSLRGLGEKLFF.

The V call is TRBV7-9, the J call TRBJ2-1, with D perhaps TRBD2 (6 bases). The CDR3 runs 15 residues. CDR1 is SEHNR and CDR2 is FQNEAQ in the germline V gene (reference sequence). V lost 1 base to trimming and J lost 5 bases, with 12 bases between them. The CDR3 sequence is CASSLVGTRDNEQFF. The CDR3 region has the DNA TGTGCCAGCAGCTTAGTGGGGACTCGGGACAATGAGCAGTTCTTC.

The CDR3 DNA reads TGTGCCAGCAGTAGCGGGAGGGATGAGACCCAGTACTTC. This translates into CASSSGRDETQYF. The V call is TRBV12-3 or TRBV12-4, the J call TRBJ2-5, with 10 bases that match TRBD2. Trimming removed 5 bases from V and 5 bases from J; junction bases left unmatched: 2. The CDR3 sequence is 13 residues long.

J is TRBJ1-6 and V is TRBV27; D gene uncertain. Germline V gene sequence: CDR1 MNHEY, CDR2 SMNVEV (reference sequence). V was trimmed by 3 bases and J by 9 bases, leaving 12 bases between them. The CDR3 is 14 amino acids. The CDR3, as DNA: TGTGCCAGCAGTTTCAATACCGTGGGTTCACCCCTCCACTTT. Translating it yields CASSFNTVGSPLHF.

The gene calls are TRBV7-2 and TRBJ1-2; D is uncertain. Trimming took 0 bases from V and 3 from J, leaving 5 bases between them. Germline V CDR1 and CDR2: SGHTA, FQGNSA. The CDR3 spans 13 residues. CDR3 residues: CASSLAEYYGYTF. CDR3 DNA: TGTGCCAGCAGCTTAGCGGAGTACTATGGCTACACCTTC. Complete variable domain (other parts from reference TRBV7-2 and TRBJ1-2): GAGVSQSPSNKVTEKGKDVELRCDPISGHTALYWYRQSLGQGLEFLIYFQGNSAPDKSGLPSDRFSAERTGGSVSTLTIQRTQQEDSAVYLCASSLAEYYGYTFGSGTRLTVV.

Here the CDR3 reads CASSQEEGTGTSTDTQYF. In DNA, the CDR3 is TGCGCCAGCAGCCAAGAAGAAGGGACAGGGACTTCCACAGATACGCAGTATTTT. J is TRBJ2-3 and V is TRBV4-3; TRBD1 agrees at 9 bases. CDR1 LGHNA and CDR2 YSLEER come from the germline V gene. Trimming cost V 0 bases and J 2 bases; bases outside gene matches: 9. CDR3 length equals 18 residues.

The chain combines TRBV7-7 with TRBJ2-7, with TRBD2 as a possible D gene (6 bases). The germline V and J ends were trimmed by 0 bases and 5 bases, with 20 bases remaining between them. The CDR3 contains 17 residues. Germline values: CDR1 SSHAT, CDR2 FNYEAQ (reference sequence). The CDR3 protein is CASSLANRTSLAHEQYF. Written as DNA, the CDR3 is TGTGCCAGCAGCTTAGCGAATCGAACTAGCCTCGCCCACGAGCAGTACTTC.

This clone was seen only once. J is TRBJ1-5 and V is TRBV5-1; 9 positions match TRBD1. The CDR3 sequence is 15 residues long. CDR1 SGHRS and CDR2 YFSETQ come from the germline V gene. V trimming: 4 bases; J trimming: 9 bases; junction bases outside the gene matches: 11. In nucleotides, the CDR3 is TGCGCCAGCAGCACCGACGGGACAGGGCTTTCGCCCCAGCATTTT. Protein product: CASSTDGTGLSPQHF.

The gene calls are TRBV7-2 and TRBJ1-2; the match to TRBD1 covers 7 bases. This CDR3 spans 15 amino acids. Germline V gene data show CDR1 as SGHTA and CDR2 as FQGNSA. Germline trimming cut 3 bases from V and 1 base from J; bases unmatched to any gene: 5. CDR3 loop: CASSLGQKINYGYTF. The CDR3 DNA sequence: TGTGCCAGCAGCTTGGGACAGAAAATTAACTATGGCTACACCTTC.

The rearrangement links TRBV6-1 to TRBJ2-1, with D possibly TRBD2 on 6 matching bases. V lost 1 base, J lost 9 bases, and 19 bases lay in between. This CDR3 has 16 residues. CDR1 MNHNS and CDR2 SASEGT come from the germline V gene. CDR3 in amino acids: CASSEEARGWDGEQFF. In nucleotides, the CDR3 is TGTGCCAGCAGTGAAGAGGCACGGGGGTGGGACGGTGAGCAGTTCTTC.

The rearrangement joins TRBV18 to TRBJ2-2; 7 nucleotides align to TRBD1. This CDR3 is built from 14 residues. With 1 base clipped from V and 7 bases from J, the junction kept 3 bases outside the gene matches. From germline, CDR1 is KGHSH and CDR2 LQKENI. CDR3 in DNA: TGTGCCAGCTCACCACTCCAGGGGGTCGGGGAGCTGTTTTTT. As protein: CASSPLQGVGELFF.

The chain carries TRBV6-5 and TRBJ2-7; 12 bases agree with TRBD2. Germline V lookup: CDR1 MNHEY, CDR2 SVGAGI. This CDR3 spans 13 amino acids. V lost 2 bases, J lost 7 bases, and 0 bases stayed unmatched. This CDR3 reads CASSYGLAGEQYV. The CDR3 bases are TGTGCCAGCAGTTACGGACTAGCGGGAGAGCAGTACGTC.

The genes are TRBV19 and TRBJ2-7; D could derive from TRBD1 or TRBD2 (5 bases each). Germline CDR1 is LNHDA and CDR2 is SQIVND (reference sequence). V was pared by 6 bases and J by 0 bases, with 15 bases between. CDR3 length equals 15 residues. This chain's CDR3 is CASRRGDRLSYEQYF. Here the CDR3 DNA reads TGTGCCAGTAGAAGGGGAGACAGACTCTCCTACGAGCAGTACTTC.

The DNA of the CDR3 is TGTGCCAGCAGCCCGGGGGGGTACTTTGATGAAAAACTGTTTTTT. Protein: CASSPGGYFDEKLFF. V usage is TRBV9 and J usage is TRBJ1-4; D is possibly TRBD1 (5 bases). Germline values: CDR1 SGDLS, CDR2 YYNGEE. This CDR3 region has 15 residues. Trimming took off 4 bases at V and 6 bases at J, with 16 bases between the two ends. Using reference TRBV9 and TRBJ1-4 for the parts outside the CDR3, the full variable domain is DSGVTQTPKHLITATGQRVTLRCSPRSGDLSVYWYQQSLDQGLQFLIQYYNGEERAKGNILERFSAQQFPDLHSELNLSSLELGDSALYFCASSPGGYFDEKLFFGSGTQLSVL.

The genes are TRBV6-2 or TRBV6-3 and TRBJ2-6; tentatively, D is TRBD1 (6 bases). Germline V lookup: CDR1 MNHEY, CDR2 SVGEGT. This CDR3 contains 16 residues. Between the trimmed V and J ends, which lost 6 bases and 2 bases, there was a span of 14 bases. The CDR3, as DNA: TGTGCCAGCAGCCTACCCCAGGGGCCTGGGGCCAACGTCCTGACTTTC. As protein: CASSLPQGPGANVLTF.

This rearrangement joins TRBV11-3 to TRBJ2-2; either TRBD1 or TRBD2 may supply D (6 bases each). This CDR3 region has 18 residues. Germline CDR1 is SGHNT and CDR2 is YENEEA. Trimming left V 0 bases short and J 0 bases short, with 14 bases between. The CDR3 spells CASSLDQRGRPNTGELFF. The DNA of the CDR3 is TGTGCCAGCAGCTTAGATCAACGGGGGCGGCCGAACACCGGGGAGCTGTTTTTT.

V usage is TRBV5-4 and J usage is TRBJ1-1, with 11 bases lining up with TRBD1. Germline loops: CDR1 SGHNT, CDR2 YYREEE (reference sequence). The CDR3 length is 13 residues. The J segment lost 4 bases and the V segment lost 8 bases, leaving 4 bases of the junction unmatched. For the CDR3, the DNA is TGTGCCAGTGGGACAGGGGGAGGCACTGAAGCTTTCTTT. This encodes CASGTGGGTEAFF.

The CDR3 reads CASSDQFGQGEKLFF. CDR3 bases: TGTGCCAGCAGCGACCAGTTTGGACAGGGAGAAAAACTGTTTTTT. The chain combines TRBV14 with TRBJ1-4; the match to TRBD1 covers 8 bases. J gave up 8 bases and V 5 bases, and 10 bases lay outside the gene matches. The CDR3 loop spans 15 amino acids. CDR1 is SGHDN and CDR2 is FVKESK in the germline V gene.

The J gene is TRBJ2-7, the V gene TRBV18, with D maybe TRBD1 (6 bases). CDR1 is KGHSH, CDR2 LQKENI, per germline. V was pared by 3 bases and J by 1 base, with 22 bases between. The CDR3 sequence is 18 residues long. The CDR3 protein is CASSPYDSTGHESYEQYV. DNA for the CDR3: TGTGCCAGCTCACCTTATGACTCGACAGGCCATGAATCCTACGAGCAGTACGTC.

The chain has TRBV6-6 and TRBJ2-7, with 10 nucleotides matching TRBD2. This CDR3 has 15 residues. The junction had 3 bases not matched to a gene; V was cut back by 4 bases and J by 0 bases. The germline V gene encodes CDR1 MNHNY and CDR2 SVGAGI (reference sequence). The CDR3 region has the DNA TGTGCCAGCAGTTTAGGACTAGCGGACTCCTACGAGCAGTACGTC. It is translated as CASSLGLADSYEQYV.

In its sample, this clone was seen once. V and J are TRBV30 and TRBJ1-2; D is possibly TRBD1 (5 bases). The CDR3 covers 13 residues. Trimming cost V 0 bases and J 6 bases, with 11 bases left between them. The germline gives CDR1 GTSNPN, CDR2 SVGIG (reference sequence). The CDR3: CAWSVLPTDGYTF. The CDR3 DNA follows: TGTGCCTGGAGTGTACTCCCGACAGATGGCTACACCTTC.

The chain recombines TRBV7-2 with TRBJ1-1; weak D call: TRBD1 (5 bases). This CDR3 region has 16 residues. Trimming took off 7 bases at V and 0 bases at J, with 18 bases between the two ends. Germline V gene lookup returns CDR1 SGHTA and CDR2 FQGNSA. The CDR3 region is CASTMKTGRMNTEAFF. The CDR3 DNA reads TGTGCCAGCACAATGAAGACGGGACGAATGAACACTGAAGCTTTCTTT.